Below are 24 T cell receptor beta chains sequenced from a single sample in a study of blood T cell repertoires in COVID-19 (TCRdb year 2020). To prepare the library, the immunoSEQ multiplex PCR assay was applied. TCRdb carries this immuneACCESS record with in-frame sequences only. Its versions omit some clonotypes, under half of them owing to an unresolved V gene in the studies checked, with the rest unexplained. The sample records a few hundred thousand clones, 75% to 85% of which are singletons. The ten most abundant clones make up approximately 1.3% of the sample. What was sequenced was peripheral blood. The receptors here all came from a woman in her thirties or forties who had recovered from COVID-19.

This clone has only one observation. The V call is TRBV6-6, the J call TRBJ2-5; tentatively, D is TRBD2 (5 bases). The CDR3 is 15 residues long. V lost 2 bases and J 2 bases, leaving 12 bases between the germline ends. Germline loops: CDR1 MNHNY, CDR2 SVGAGI (reference sequence). CDR3 DNA: TGTGCCAGCAGTTACGGCTTGGGAGATCAAGAGACCCAGTACTTC. As protein: CASSYGLGDQETQYF.

This chain joins TRBV7-2 and TRBJ2-5; TRBD1 matches at 9 bases. CDR3 length: 15 residues. Trimming took 2 bases from V and 7 from J; bases not matched to a gene: 8. Germline lookup yields CDR1 SGHTA and CDR2 FQGNSA. The CDR3 here is CASSLRTGVGGTQYF. The CDR3 coding sequence is TGTGCCAGCAGCTTACGGACAGGGGTGGGTGGGACCCAGTACTTC.

The genes are TRBV11-3 and TRBJ2-1, with 9 bases matching TRBD1. The CDR3 totals 16 residues. The V gene end was trimmed by 2 bases and the J gene end by 4 bases; junction bases not matched to a gene: 6. Per germline, CDR1 SGHNT and CDR2 YENEEA. The CDR3, as DNA: TGTGCCAGCAGCTTACATGGGGACAGGGAATACAATGAGCAGTTCTTC. Translation: CASSLHGDREYNEQFF.

The rearrangement joins TRBV12-3 or TRBV12-4 to TRBJ1-1; weak D call: TRBD1 (5 bases). This CDR3 has 12 amino acids. With 6 bases removed from V and 4 bases from J, the gap between germline ends came to 9 bases. CDR3 sequence reads: CASSTTATEAFF. The CDR3 nucleotides are TGTGCCAGCAGCACGACAGCCACTGAAGCTTTCTTT.

This clone was seen a single time. This sequence joins TRBV5-4 and TRBJ1-1; D perhaps matches TRBD1 (6 bases). This CDR3 region has 15 residues. Germline V gene sequence: CDR1 SGHNT, CDR2 YYREEE (reference sequence). Trimming took 4 bases from V and 7 from J, leaving 20 bases between them. The CDR3, as DNA: TGTGCCAGCAGCCGGGGAGGGGGGCCCGACGTTGAAGCTTTCTTT. It translates to CASSRGGGPDVEAFF.

The chain has TRBV4-3 and TRBJ2-1; 10 nucleotides line up with TRBD2. J gave up 5 bases and V 4 bases, and 5 bases lay outside the gene matches. Germline CDR1 LGHNA, CDR2 YSLEER. The CDR3 is made up of 15 amino acids. The CDR3 DNA is TGCGCCAGCAGCCTAAGCGGGGGGGCACACAATGAGCAGTTCTTC. Translation: CASSLSGGAHNEQFF.

This clone has only one observation. This chain connects TRBV10-3 to TRBJ2-5; TRBD1 agrees at 11 bases. The CDR3 has 19 residues. Germline lookup yields CDR1 ENHRY and CDR2 SYGVKD. The junction had 15 bases not matched to a gene; V was cut back by 6 bases and J by 0 bases. The CDR3 DNA reads as TGTGCCATCAGGCGCGGTCACGGACAGGGGGCCTTAGACCAAGAGACCCAGTACTTC. It is translated as CAIRRGHGQGALDQETQYF.

This chain uses TRBV4-2 with TRBJ2-1, with D possibly matching TRBD1 (6 bases). V lost 0 bases, J lost 7 bases, and 16 bases lay in between. Germline CDR1 LGHNA, CDR2 YNFKEQ. The CDR3 is made up of 16 amino acids. CDR3 coding DNA: TGTGCCAGCAGCCAAGATCTTGGAACAGGGCGGAATGAGCAGTTCTTC. Its translation is CASSQDLGTGRNEQFF.

The chain employs TRBV7-3 and TRBJ2-2, with a possible D match to TRBD2 (5 bases). The CDR3 has 13 residues. Deletions cut 5 bases from V and 4 bases from J, with 8 bases between. Germline CDR1 reads SGHTA; CDR2 reads FQGTGA. CDR3 sequence: CASSEGVTGELFF. As DNA, the CDR3 is TGTGCCAGCAGCGAGGGAGTCACCGGGGAGCTGTTTTTT.

This clone was recorded only once. The rearrangement links TRBV6-5 to TRBJ1-4; possible D gene TRBD1, 6 bases. This CDR3 has 15 amino acids. Trimming cost V 2 bases and J 5 bases, with 12 bases left between them. Germline assignment: CDR1 MNHEY and CDR2 SVGAGI. CDR3 amino acids: CASSYGAGANEKLFF. As DNA, the CDR3 is TGTGCCAGCAGTTACGGGGCAGGGGCGAATGAAAAACTGTTTTTT.

The sample holds one count of this clone. The chain is built from TRBV18 and TRBJ2-5, with D possibly TRBD1 on 6 matching bases. Germline-derived CDR1 and CDR2 are KGHSH and LQKENI. V lost 2 bases to trimming and J lost 7 bases, with 17 bases between them. This CDR3 comprises 15 residues. The CDR3 here is CASSPETGGVGTQYF. CDR3 in DNA: TGTGCCAGCTCACCAGAGACAGGCGGTGTGGGGACCCAGTACTTC. Variable domain in full (rest from reference TRBV18 and TRBJ2-5): NAGVMQNPRHLVRRRGQEARLRCSPMKGHSHVYWYRQLPEEGLKFMVYLQKENIIDESGMPKERFSAEFPKEGPSILRIQQVVRGDSAAYFCASSPETGGVGTQYFGPGTRLLVL.

This clone has a handful of counts. This rearrangement joins TRBV7-2 to TRBJ2-5; 8 bases are a match to TRBD1. CDR1 is SGHTA and CDR2 is FQGNSA in the germline V gene. The trim removed 4 bases at V and 4 bases at J, leaving 11 bases unmatched. The CDR3 is 16 amino acids. Here the CDR3 DNA reads TGTGCCAGCAGCTACCCCCGACAGGGGTTAGGAGAGACCCAGTACTTC. Translation gives CASSYPRQGLGETQYF. Together with reference TRBV7-2 and TRBJ2-5, the CDR3 gives the full variable domain: GAGVSQSPSNKVTEKGKDVELRCDPISGHTALYWYRQSLGQGLEFLIYFQGNSAPDKSGLPSDRFSAERTGGSVSTLTIQRTQQEDSAVYLCASSYPRQGLGETQYFGPGTRLLVL.

The CDR3 loop reads CASSADPGIRNTEAFF. In DNA, the CDR3 is TGCGCCAGCAGCGCGGACCCCGGGATTCGGAACACTGAAGCTTTCTTT. The V gene is TRBV5-1, the J gene TRBJ1-1; no firm D call. The CDR3 loop spans 16 amino acids. Germline CDR1 reads SGHRS; CDR2 reads YFSETQ. Deletions cut 4 bases from V and 1 base from J, with 17 bases between.

The chain is built from TRBV7-2 and TRBJ1-3; D is undetermined. Trimming shortened V by 4 bases and J by 4 bases, and 8 bases separated the two germline ends. Per germline, CDR1 SGHTA and CDR2 FQGNSA. The CDR3 covers 13 residues. CDR3 nucleotides: TGTGCCAGCAGCTCCACCCAGGGAAACACCATATATTTT. This sequence encodes CASSSTQGNTIYF.

The chain has TRBV11-3 and TRBJ2-5; TRBD2 matches at 11 bases. The CDR3 has 17 amino acids. The V gene end was trimmed by 4 bases and the J gene end by 5 bases; junction bases not matched to a gene: 12. Per germline, CDR1 SGHNT and CDR2 YENEEA. The CDR3 DNA reads as TGTGCCAGCAGCTCACTAGCGGGGGTGATATTTGGGGAGACCCAGTACTTC. Translated: CASSSLAGVIFGETQYF.

The chain couples TRBV7-2 to TRBJ1-6, with 10 bases identical to TRBD1. V gave up 5 bases and J gave up 9 bases; unmatched junction bases: 7. Germline CDR1 reads SGHTA; CDR2 reads FQGNSA. CDR3 length: 15 residues. CDR3 DNA sequence: TGTGCCAGCAGCGCCCGGGACAGGGGAGCTTCACCCCTCCACTTT. Protein product: CASSARDRGASPLHF.

The chain employs TRBV6-1 and TRBJ1-2; tentative D call: TRBD1 (6 bases). The CDR3 runs 12 residues. From germline, CDR1 is MNHNS and CDR2 SASEGT. Between the trimmed V and J ends, which lost 3 bases and 9 bases, there was a span of 11 bases. The CDR3 protein is CASSDSQGSYTF. In DNA form, the CDR3 reads TGTGCCAGCAGTGACTCACAGGGAAGCTACACCTTC.

V gene TRBV6-5 combines with J gene TRBJ1-4; 11 nucleotides align to TRBD1. The J segment lost 2 bases and the V segment lost 6 bases, leaving 2 bases of the junction unmatched. This CDR3 is built from 15 residues. Germline CDR1 is MNHEY and CDR2 is SVGAGI. CDR3 DNA: TGTGCCAGCAGCCGGACAGGGGGCACTAATGAAAAACTGTTTTTT. It codes for CASSRTGGTNEKLFF.

The chain employs TRBV5-4 and TRBJ1-2; TRBD1 might be the D (6 bases). Trimming removed 3 bases at V and 8 bases at J, with 8 bases between. The CDR3 is 11 amino acids. Germline lookup yields CDR1 SGHNT and CDR2 YYREEE (reference sequence). The CDR3 spells CASSYGGGYTF. DNA of the CDR3: TGTGCCAGCAGCTATGGGGGCGGCTACACCTTC.

The rearrangement uses TRBV7-6 and TRBJ1-4; D may be TRBD1 (5 bases). CDR3 length: 16 residues. Germline lookup yields CDR1 SGHVS and CDR2 FNYEAQ. V shed 5 bases and J shed 5 bases, with 18 bases lying between them. The CDR3 DNA reads as TGTGCCAGCAGCACTCTGGGGCAGGCCTTCAATGAAAAACTGTTTTTT. Residues: CASSTLGQAFNEKLFF.

This rearrangement joins TRBV7-2 to TRBJ1-1; 8 bases agree with TRBD1. Per germline, CDR1 SGHTA and CDR2 FQGNSA. The CDR3 contains 14 residues. Germline trimming cut 4 bases from V and 5 bases from J; bases unmatched to any gene: 6. CDR3 amino acids: CASSSQGAKTEAFF. DNA for the CDR3: TGTGCCAGCAGCTCGCAGGGGGCGAAAACTGAAGCTTTCTTT.

The V call is TRBV4-3, the J call TRBJ1-3, with TRBD1 as a possible D gene (5 bases). This CDR3 contains 16 residues. Germline V gives CDR1 LGHNA, CDR2 YSLEER. The ends were cut back, 1 base at V and 0 bases at J, with 10 bases in the middle. CDR3 loop: CASSQGAGGSGNTIYF. CDR3 DNA: TGCGCCAGCAGCCAAGGGGCGGGGGGCTCTGGAAACACCATATATTTT.

The chain has TRBV7-2 and TRBJ2-7; D unresolved. The germline V gene encodes CDR1 SGHTA and CDR2 FQGNSA. Trimming cost V 1 base and J 6 bases, with 7 bases left between them. The CDR3 is made up of 12 amino acids. The DNA for the CDR3 is TGTGCCAGCAGCTTAGTGAGTGGCGAGCAGTACTTC. Translated: CASSLVSGEQYF.

The chain couples TRBV5-4 to TRBJ2-2; perhaps TRBD1 as D (5 bases). The length of the CDR3 is 14 residues. V lost 0 bases and J 3 bases, leaving 6 bases between the germline ends. Germline V gene lookup returns CDR1 SGHNT and CDR2 YYREEE (reference sequence). The CDR3 nucleotides read TGTGCCAGCAGCTTGGCAGGGTACACCGGGGAGCTGTTTTTT. Its translation is CASSLAGYTGELFF.